The rows below give T cell receptor beta chains drawn from one sample of a study of cytomegalovirus exposure and HLA in healthy donors. The assay was immunoSEQ multiplex PCR, and TCRdb's table has in-frame clones only and misses some. This table holds about 140,000 clones, around 88% found once. Sample: PBMCs. Receptors originate from a woman between 18 and 29 years old in good health and CMV-seropositive. Both conserved end residues are part of each CDR3. Fields, in order: J gene, D gene, clone size, V gene, CDR3 protein, CDR3 DNA. A D gene is named only where the DNA matches it firmly. The listing skips clone size in some rows; elsewhere it reads once, few, many or a size class.

TRBJ1-3 . . TRBV30 CAWSAGAQNTIYF TGTGCCTGGAGTGCTGGGGCGCAAAACACCATATATTTT
TRBJ2-4 . few TRBV5-6 CASSQGSQGNIQYF TGTGCCAGCAGCCAGGGGAGTCAGGGAAACATTCAGTACTTC
TRBJ1-3 . . TRBV11-2 CASSPGALSGNTIYF TGTGCCAGCAGCCCAGGGGCCCTCTCTGGAAACACCATATATTTT
TRBJ2-3 TRBD2 . TRBV7-9 CASSSSGNTDTQYF TGTGCCAGCAGTTCTAGCGGGAACACAGATACGCAGTATTTT
TRBJ1-5 . . TRBV19 CASSYTPRDQPQHF TGTGCCAGTAGCTATACCCCCCGCGATCAGCCCCAGCATTTT
TRBJ2-1 . . TRBV7-9 CASSLTSGGEQFF TGTGCCAGCAGCTTAACCAGCGGCGGTGAGCAGTTCTTC
TRBJ2-7 . . TRBV15 CATSIQTGGSYEQYF TGTGCCACCAGCATTCAGACAGGCGGGTCCTACGAGCAGTACTTC
TRBJ1-1 . . TRBV20-1 CSARKGAEAFF TGCAGTGCTAGGAAGGGAGCTGAAGCTTTCTTT
TRBJ1-2 TRBD1 . TRBV5-6 CASSGNRGIVYGYTF TGTGCCAGCAGCGGGAACAGGGGGATTGTCTATGGCTACACCTTC
TRBJ1-2 . . TRBV29-1 CSVYGGRLFGYTF TGCAGCGTTTACGGGGGGAGACTTTTTGGCTACACCTTC
TRBJ2-1 . . TRBV25-1 CASSEYAGIGAQFF TGTGCCAGCAGTGAATACGCCGGAATTGGGGCGCAGTTCTTC
TRBJ1-3 . . TRBV19 CASSTGHSTGNTIYF TGTGCCAGTAGTACCGGACACAGCACTGGAAACACCATATATTTT
TRBJ1-1 . . TRBV28 CASDRVGVVTEAFF TGTGCCAGCGACCGCGTGGGAGTCGTCACTGAAGCTTTCTTT
TRBJ2-1 TRBD2 . TRBV2 CATYSGSRLFF TGTGCCACCTATAGCGGGAGTAGGCTGTTCTTC
TRBJ2-5 . . TRBV28 CASSFSWAETQYF TGTGCCAGCAGTTTCTCCTGGGCGGAGACCCAGTACTTC
TRBJ2-1 TRBD2 . TRBV11-2 CASSVTSEHSYNEQFF TGTGCCAGCAGCGTAACTAGCGAGCACTCCTACAATGAGCAGTTCTTC
TRBJ2-5 . . TRBV6-1 CASSEFNRHQETQYF TGTGCCAGCAGTGAATTCAACAGACACCAAGAGACCCAGTACTTC
TRBJ1-1 . . TRBV30 CAWSGREDTEAFF TGTGCCTGGAGTGGAAGGGAGGACACTGAAGCTTTCTTT
TRBJ1-5 . . TRBV5-1 CASSSEPGSNQPQHF TGCGCCAGCAGCAGCGAGCCGGGTAGCAATCAGCCCCAGCATTTT
TRBJ2-2 . . TRBV5-4 CASSPYTGELFF TGTGCCAGCAGCCCGTATACCGGGGAGCTGTTTTTT
TRBJ2-5 TRBD2 . TRBV7-9 CASSGLAGVGETQYF TGTGCCAGCAGTGGTTTAGCGGGGGTAGGAGAGACCCAGTACTTC
TRBJ2-1 . . TRBV27 CASRVGSSSYNEQFF TGTGCCAGCAGGGTGGGCAGTAGCTCCTACAATGAGCAGTTCTTC
TRBJ2-3 TRBD1 . TRBV11-2 CASNPRGQGLFSSTDTQYF TGTGCCAGCAACCCTCGGGGACAGGGGCTTTTTTCTAGCACAGATACGCAGTATTTT
TRBJ2-1 . once TRBV2 CASSEGRSSYNEQFF TGTGCCAGCAGTGAGGGGCGTAGCTCCTACAATGAGCAGTTCTTC
TRBJ2-1 . . TRBV10-2 CASSVIPNEQFF TGCGCCAGCAGTGTCATTCCCAATGAGCAGTTCTTC
TRBJ2-2 TRBD2 . TRBV4-2 CASSQNPAGDHTGELFF TGTGCCAGCAGCCAAAACCCAGCGGGGGACCACACCGGGGAGCTGTTTTTT
TRBJ2-2 . once TRBV5-1 CASSSQGHTNTGELFF TGCGCCAGCAGCTCTCAGGGTCATACGAACACCGGGGAGCTGTTTTTT
TRBJ1-6 TRBD1 . TRBV28 CASSWTGYNSPLHF TGTGCCAGCAGTTGGACAGGGTATAATTCACCCCTCCACTTT
TRBJ2-3 TRBD1 . TRBV29-1 CSGEGAGDTQYF TGCAGCGGTGAGGGGGCGGGAGATACGCAGTATTTT
TRBJ2-7 TRBD1 once TRBV18 CASSLPPWDRGSYEQYF TGTGCCAGCTCCCTACCACCTTGGGACAGGGGCTCCTACGAGCAGTACTTC
TRBJ2-3 TRBD2 . TRBV7-6 CASSLGSGQDTDTQYF TGTGCCAGCAGCTTAGGTAGCGGGCAGGATACAGATACGCAGTATTTT
TRBJ1-2 . . TRBV7-3 CASSLTPFNYGYTF TGTGCCAGCAGCTTAACCCCTTTCAACTATGGCTACACCTTC
TRBJ2-1 . . TRBV6-5 CASSSHPSPYNEQFF TGTGCCAGCAGTTCACACCCGTCCCCGTACAATGAGCAGTTCTTC
TRBJ2-3 . once TRBV28 CASSFLWAGSSTDTQYF TGTGCCAGCAGTTTTTTGTGGGCGGGGTCCTCCACAGATACGCAGTATTTT
TRBJ2-3 TRBD2 once TRBV7-2 CASKWGGSGTDTQYF TGTGCCAGCAAATGGGGGGGGTCGGGCACAGATACGCAGTATTTT
TRBJ1-4 . . TRBV28 CASSLRGASTNEKLFF TGTGCCAGCAGTTTACGGGGGGCGTCAACTAATGAAAAACTGTTTTTT
TRBJ1-4 TRBD1 . TRBV19 CASTTGPGEKLFF TGTGCCAGTACGACAGGGCCAGGAGAAAAACTGTTTTTT
TRBJ1-5 . . TRBV6-6 CASSYALTASNQPQHF TGTGCCAGCAGTTACGCACTGACAGCTAGCAATCAGCCCCAGCATTTT
TRBJ1-1 . . TRBV5-4 CASSLGQGNMNTEAFF TGTGCCAGCAGCTTGGGGCAGGGAAACATGAACACTGAAGCTTTCTTT
TRBJ2-6 TRBD1 . TRBV13 CASSLGGQGPSGANVLTF TGTGCCAGCAGCTTGGGGGGACAGGGGCCCTCTGGGGCCAACGTCCTGACTTTC
TRBJ2-7 . . TRBV7-3 CASSLLGAGHAAEQYF TGTGCCAGCAGCTTACTGGGAGCGGGACACGCAGCCGAGCAGTACTTC
TRBJ2-7 TRBD1 . TRBV7-3 CASSPGTANYEQYF TGTGCCAGCAGCCCCGGGACAGCGAACTACGAGCAGTACTTC
TRBJ2-1 TRBD2 . TRBV6-5 CASSYSGGRDNEQFF TGTGCCAGCAGTTACTCTGGCGGGAGGGACAATGAGCAGTTCTTC
TRBJ1-2 TRBD1 . TRBV27 CASSPGTGKYGYTF TGTGCCAGCAGTCCCGGGACAGGAAAGTATGGCTACACCTTC
TRBJ2-2 . . TRBV7-2 CASSLALSDTNTGELFF TGTGCCAGCAGCTTAGCGCTCAGCGATACGAACACCGGGGAGCTGTTTTTT
TRBJ1-3 . few TRBV2 CASSEARVAGNTIYF TGTGCCAGCAGTGAAGCCAGGGTAGCTGGAAACACCATATATTTT
TRBJ2-5 . few TRBV5-1 CASSLGHSAETQYF TGCGCCAGCAGCTTGGGACACTCGGCAGAGACCCAGTACTTC
TRBJ1-1 . . TRBV7-2 CASSLPPGHHTEAFF TGTGCCAGCAGCTTGCCACCGGGACATCACACTGAAGCTTTCTTT
TRBJ2-7 TRBD2 few TRBV25-1 CASSESGGSHEQYF TGTGCCAGCAGTGAATCCGGGGGGAGCCACGAGCAGTACTTC
TRBJ2-7 . . TRBV20-1 CSVEESYEQYF TGCAGTGTCGAAGAGTCCTACGAGCAGTACTTC
TRBJ1-2 . . TRBV5-5 CASSLSAGKDHGYTF TGTGCCAGCAGCTTGTCGGCAGGGAAGGATCATGGCTACACCTTC
TRBJ1-2 . . TRBV19 CASSMTAGDYGYTF TGTGCCAGTAGTATGACAGCGGGGGACTATGGCTACACCTTC